This entry lists 18 T cell receptor beta chains sequenced from one sample in a study of read filtering for tumor transcriptome and immune sequencing. This library used roughly 400 ng RNA and molecular barcoded adaptors spanning alpha/delta and beta/gamma chains. Via MiXCR, TCRdb re-called the reads, giving one row per CDR3 protein. The sample lists about 38,000 distinct CDR3 sequences; 12% to 15% were seen once. Input material: a population of CD138-negative cells sorted from bone marrow. The receptors shown here come from a donor over 35 with multiple myeloma.

This clonotype was counted ten times or more. The gene calls are TRBV12-5 and TRBJ2-1; 9 positions agree with TRBD2. The germline V gene encodes CDR1 LGHNT and CDR2 FRNRAP. This CDR3 is built from 17 residues. With V trimmed by 0 bases and J by 8 bases, 11 bases remained unmatched. The CDR3, as DNA: TGTGCTAGTGGTTTGGTACTGGGCGGGGGGGCGTTGGATGAGCAGTTCTTC. It encodes CASGLVLGGGALDEQFF.

This clonotype was detected ten times or more. The chain recombines TRBV13 with TRBJ2-3; the D is unclear. CDR1 and CDR2 from the germline V gene are PRHDT and FYEKMQ (reference sequence). The V end was cut by 3 bases, the J end by 7 bases, with 14 bases between. There are 14 residues in the CDR3. CDR3 amino acids: CASSFGRASHTQYF. In nucleotides, the CDR3 is TGTGCCAGCAGCTTTGGTCGGGCGTCGCATACGCAGTATTTT.

The genes are TRBV18 and TRBJ1-1, with D unresolved. The CDR3 has 14 amino acids. Germline assignment: CDR1 KGHSH and CDR2 LQKENI. V was shortened by 6 bases and J by 5 bases, with 16 bases between the two germline ends. The CDR3 DNA sequence: TGTGCCAGCTCCCGGGAGGCGAAGAATACTGAAGCTTTCTTT. Its protein is CASSREAKNTEAFF. The entire variable domain, with the rest obtained from reference TRBV18 and TRBJ1-1, is as follows: NAGVMQNPRHLVRRRGQEARLRCSPMKGHSHVYWYRQLPEEGLKFMVYLQKENIIDESGMPKERFSAEFPKEGPSILRIQQVVRGDSAAYFCASSREAKNTEAFFGQGTRLTVV.

The sample holds many counts of this clonotype. The V gene is TRBV20-1, the J gene TRBJ2-4; D remains ambiguous. CDR3 length: 18 amino acids. The germline V gene encodes CDR1 DFQATT and CDR2 SNEGSKA (reference sequence). Trimming pared 1 base from V and 0 bases from J, leaving 19 bases between. This chain's CDR3 is CSARGDDGQAIAKNIQYF. CDR3 bases: TGCAGTGCTAGAGGAGACGACGGGCAAGCGATAGCCAAAAACATTCAGTACTTC.

In its sample, this clonotype was seen many times. The chain uses TRBV20-1 and TRBJ2-7; D is ambiguous. CDR1 and CDR2 from the germline V gene are DFQATT and SNEGSKA (reference sequence). CDR3 length: 16 residues. V lost 3 bases, J lost 2 bases, and 20 bases lay in between. The CDR3 here is CSARGPTPRSAYEQYF. CDR3 sequence (DNA): TGCAGTGCTAGGGGTCCGACGCCCAGGTCGGCCTACGAGCAGTACTTC.

In this sample, this clonotype turned up many times. This sequence joins TRBV7-2 and TRBJ2-3, with TRBD1 matching over 9 bases. Germline V gene lookup returns CDR1 SGHTA and CDR2 FQGNSA. This CDR3 is built from 16 residues. V shed 5 bases and J 4 bases; nucleotides not matched to a gene: 10. CDR3 DNA sequence: TGTGCCAGCAGCCCAACCGGGACAGGGAACGCAGATACGCAGTATTTT. It specifies CASSPTGTGNADTQYF.

This clonotype was detected a few times. The rearrangement uses TRBV3-1 and TRBJ2-2, with 8 nucleotides matching TRBD2. The junction had 5 bases not matched to a gene; V was cut back by 4 bases and J by 1 base. The CDR3 has 16 amino acids. The V gene's germline CDR1 is LGHDT and CDR2 YNNKEL (reference sequence). The chain's CDR3 is CASSLPGGLNTGELFF. The DNA for the CDR3 is TGTGCCAGCAGCCTACCGGGGGGGCTGAACACCGGGGAGCTGTTTTTT.

In its sample, this clonotype was seen many times. The DNA of the CDR3 is TGTGCCAGCAGTGCTAGGGGTCCCGGCTCCTATAATTCACCCCTCCACTTT. Translation gives CASSARGPGSYNSPLHF. The chain is built from TRBV2 and TRBJ1-6, with TRBD1 as a possible D gene (5 bases). The V end lost 4 bases, the J end lost 0 bases, and 13 bases lay between the germline ends. The CDR3 sequence is 17 residues long. Germline V gene sequence: CDR1 SNHLY, CDR2 FYNNEI.

This clonotype has ten or more counts. The V gene is TRBV10-3, the J gene TRBJ1-6; the D is unclear. Germline CDR1 and CDR2: ENHRY and SYGVKD. The ends were cut back, 0 bases at V and 3 bases at J, with 6 bases in the middle. The CDR3 totals 15 residues. The CDR3 nucleotides read TGTGCCATCAGTGAGTCGACGGTCTATAATTCACCCCTCCACTTT. Translation: CAISESTVYNSPLHF.

On this clonotype itself: This clone may be a read error of a much larger clone one base away. This sequence joins TRBV20-1 and TRBJ2-3; TRBD2 is a possible D gene (6 bases). Germline assignment: CDR1 DFQATT and CDR2 SNEGSKA (reference sequence). Trimming took off 5 bases at V and 0 bases at J, with 15 bases between the two ends. CDR3 length equals 15 residues. The CDR3 spells CSAHNGTYSTDTQYF. DNA for the CDR3: TGCAGTGCTCACAACGGGACTTATAGCACAGATACGCAGTATTTT.

This clonotype appeared many times. V usage is TRBV20-1 and J usage is TRBJ1-4, with D unresolved. V shed 1 base and J shed 0 bases, with 3 bases lying between them. Germline loops: CDR1 DFQATT, CDR2 SNEGSKA (reference sequence). CDR3 length: 13 residues. The CDR3 DNA reads TGCAGTGCTAGAGGGTCAACTAATGAAAAACTGTTTTTT. It codes for CSARGSTNEKLFF.

This clonotype has at least ten counts. This rearrangement joins TRBV5-1 to TRBJ2-2; 8 bases agree with TRBD1. Per the germline V gene, CDR1 is SGHRS and CDR2 is YFSETQ. CDR3 size: 16 residues. V shed 4 bases and J 6 bases; nucleotides not matched to a gene: 11. DNA for the CDR3: TGCGCCAGCAGCGCAGAAGGACAGGGTTTTCCCGGGGAGCTGTTTTTT. This encodes CASSAEGQGFPGELFF.

This clonotype occurred a few times. This could be a read error, since a much larger clone is one nucleotide away. This sequence joins TRBV3-1 and TRBJ2-7; perhaps TRBD2 as D (6 bases). Germline V lookup: CDR1 LGHDT, CDR2 YNNKEL (reference sequence). The CDR3 is made up of 14 amino acids. The V gene lost 4 bases and the J gene lost 4 bases, with 14 bases spanning the gap. CDR3 nucleotides: TGTGCCAGCAGCCGAGAGGCGGGGCTATACGAGCAGTACTTC. It encodes CASSREAGLYEQYF.

This clonotype was counted many times. V usage is TRBV11-2 and J usage is TRBJ1-1; D remains unclear. The CDR3 sequence is 14 residues long. Per the germline V gene, CDR1 is SGHAT and CDR2 is FQNNGV. The V end was cut by 2 bases, the J end by 1 base, with 8 bases between. The CDR3 coding sequence is TGTGCCAGCAGCTTATCTACTGCGAACACTGAAGCTTTCTTT. Protein: CASSLSTANTEAFF.

This clonotype was observed at least ten times. Given a much more abundant clone one base away, this may be a read error. The chain combines TRBV7-2 with TRBJ2-1, with no clear D. Germline-derived CDR1 and CDR2 are SGHTA and FQGNSA. The CDR3 runs to 12 residues. CDR3 nucleotides: TGTGCCAGCAGCTTAGCTTTCAATGGGCAGTTCTTC. Encoded protein: CASSLAFNGQFF. Full variable domain (outside the CDR3, taken from reference TRBV7-2 and TRBJ2-1): GAGVSQSPSNKVTEKGKDVELRCDPISGHTALYWYRQSLGQGLEFLIYFQGNSAPDKSGLPSDRFSAERTGGSVSTLTIQRTQQEDSAVYLCASSLAFNGQFFGPGTRLTVL.

V usage is TRBV4-3 and J usage is TRBJ1-5, with D tentatively TRBD1 (6 bases). Germline V gives CDR1 LGHNA, CDR2 YSLEER. The CDR3 length is 15 residues. The germline V and J ends were trimmed by 0 bases and 9 bases, with 15 bases remaining between them. Here the CDR3 DNA reads TGCGCCAGCAGCCAAGATTCACAGGGATTAGGGCCCCAGCATTTT. Encoded protein: CASSQDSQGLGPQHF.

The rearrangement uses TRBV6-1 and TRBJ1-2; a weak D match, TRBD1 (5 bases). Trimming shortened V by 1 base and J by 13 bases, and 19 bases separated the two germline ends. There are 14 residues in the CDR3. Germline values: CDR1 MNHNS, CDR2 SASEGT. The CDR3, as DNA: TGTGCCAGCAGTGAAGAGGGGATCATCTATCGCTGCACCTTC. This sequence encodes CASSEEGIIYRCTF.

This clonotype came up a few times. The rearrangement uses TRBV7-2 and TRBJ2-7; weak D call: TRBD1 (6 bases). The CDR3 consists of 15 residues. V lost 5 bases and J 6 bases, leaving 20 bases between the germline ends. Germline lookup yields CDR1 SGHTA and CDR2 FQGNSA. CDR3 in amino acids: CASSPDRQSVGEQYF. The CDR3 bases are TGTGCCAGCAGCCCCGACAGGCAGTCCGTGGGCGAGCAGTACTTC.